A single T cell receptor (beta chain) is shown here with its context. V was clipped by 2 bases and J by 7 bases, with 11 bases between them. The CDR3 length is 12 residues. CDR1 and CDR2 (germline): SQVTM, ANQGSEA. The source of the sample is a study of CD8+CD57+ T cells in acquired aplastic anemia. Across the whole study: Sorted CD4+ and CD8+ cells gave a mean 3.2 ug DNA, range about 0.17 to 27.4 ug.

CDR3 and TCR beta VDJ profiling relied on a genomic DNA template. TCRdb redid the calling of the reads with MiXCR, one entry per CDR3 protein. The sample yields roughly 200,000 distinct CDR3 sequences, over 60% seen once. The chain uses TRBV29-1 and TRBJ1-2; no firm D call. The sample was sorted CD4+, CD8+, or CD8+CD57+ T cells (not recorded which) from PBMCs. The origin of this receptor is a human donor in good health. The CDR3 DNA reads as TGCAGCGTTGAAACCCTACCCGGTGGCTACACCTTC. Translation: CSVETLPGGYTF. The full variable domain, completed using reference TRBV29-1 and TRBJ1-2, is SAVISQKPSRDICQRGTSLTIQCQVDSQVTMMFWYRQQPGQSLTLIATANQGSEATYESGFVIDKFPISRPNLTFSTLTVSNMSPEDSSIYLCSVETLPGGYTFGSGTRLTVV.